This is a list of T cell receptor beta chains from one sample in a study of chemoradiotherapy in HPV16-positive cancers. Method: immunoSEQ multiplex PCR; TCRdb's copy keeps in-frame clones and lacks some. The sample holds about 15,000 clones, about 92% seen once. This specimen consisted of tumor tissue, obtained from a patient who underwent chemoradiotherapy. The receptors derive from a human donor with HPV-associated anogenital cancer. CDR3s include the opening cysteine and the closing phenylalanine or tryptophan. A D gene is named only where the DNA matches it firmly. Clone size is stated in some rows and not others, as once, few, many or a class when expanded.

v_call	clone_size	j_call	d_call	cdr3_aa	cdr3_nt
TRBV5-1	NA	TRBJ2-7	NA	CASSLTGTTSYEQYF	TGCGCCAGCAGCCTTACCGGGACGACATCCTACGAGCAGTACTTC
TRBV7-2	NA	TRBJ2-7	TRBD2	CASSLGGLAGLGSEQYF	TGTGCCAGCAGCTTAGGGGGACTAGCGGGATTAGGGTCCGAGCAGTACTTC
TRBV7-2	NA	TRBJ2-7	TRBD2	CASSQTSGSREQYF	TGTGCCAGCAGCCAGACTAGCGGGAGCCGGGAGCAGTACTTC
TRBV30	NA	TRBJ2-3	NA	CAWRGGTRRARDTQYF	TGTGCCTGGAGAGGGGGTACACGCAGGGCCAGGGATACGCAGTATTTT
TRBV13	NA	TRBJ1-4	TRBD1	CASSLGGRGVELFF	TGTGCCAGCAGCTTAGGTGGCAGGGGGGTTGAACTGTTTTTT
TRBV10-3	NA	TRBJ1-5	NA	CAISESGGPGPQHF	TGTGCCATCAGTGAGTCGGGAGGCCCAGGGCCCCAGCATTTT
TRBV15	NA	TRBJ1-5	NA	CATSRGVGGIQPQHF	TGTGCCACCAGCAGAGGGGTCGGGGGGATTCAGCCCCAGCATTTT
TRBV11-2	NA	TRBJ2-5	NA	CASSWGETQYF	TGTGCCAGCAGCTGGGGGGAGACCCAGTACTTC
TRBV5-1	NA	TRBJ2-1	TRBD2	CASSQASGTYNEQFF	TGCGCCAGCAGCCAAGCTAGCGGCACTTACAATGAGCAGTTCTTC
TRBV5-4	NA	TRBJ1-2	TRBD1	CASSIGTGIQGYTF	TGTGCCAGCAGCATCGGGACAGGGATTCAGGGCTACACCTTC
TRBV19	NA	TRBJ2-2	NA	CASSIVGTNTGELFF	TGTGCCAGTAGTATCGTGGGTACGAACACCGGGGAGCTGTTTTTT
TRBV29-1	NA	TRBJ2-1	TRBD2	CSAGGGEQFF	TGCAGCGCCGGGGGGGGTGAGCAGTTCTTC
TRBV20-1	few	TRBJ1-2	TRBD1	CSATGDGYTF	TGCAGTGCGACAGGGGATGGCTACACCTTC
TRBV5-1	NA	TRBJ2-5	NA	CASNGGTVGETQYF	TGCGCCAGCAACGGAGGGACAGTTGGAGAGACCCAGTACTTC
TRBV11-3	NA	TRBJ2-5	NA	CASSLGGGTKETQYF	TGTGCCAGCAGCTTAGGTGGGGGGACCAAAGAGACCCAGTACTTC
TRBV30	NA	TRBJ2-7	TRBD2	CAWIVGEGEQYF	TGTGCCTGGATTGTCGGGGAGGGGGAGCAGTACTTC
TRBV7-9	NA	TRBJ1-2	NA	CASSWDGLSYGYTF	TGTGCCAGCAGCTGGGACGGGCTTTCCTATGGCTACACCTTC
TRBV7-3	NA	TRBJ1-1	NA	CASSRTGGFNTEAFF	TGTGCCAGCAGCCGGACGGGGGGGTTTAACACTGAAGCTTTCTTT
TRBV6-1	NA	TRBJ2-2	NA	CASSGGGTGELFF	TGTGCCAGCAGTGGTGGAGGCACCGGGGAGCTGTTTTTT
TRBV2	NA	TRBJ2-3	TRBD2	CASSLAGEGADTQYF	TGTGCCAGCAGCCTAGCGGGAGAGGGGGCAGATACGCAGTATTTT
TRBV29-1	NA	TRBJ2-1	NA	CSVGHSIYNEQFF	TGCAGCGTTGGACACTCGATTTACAATGAGCAGTTCTTC
TRBV2	NA	TRBJ2-7	TRBD1	CASSESGQHQGYEQYF	TGTGCCAGCAGTGAGTCGGGACAGCATCAGGGTTACGAGCAGTACTTC
TRBV20-1	NA	TRBJ2-1	NA	CSAPDYNEQFF	TGCAGTGCCCCCGACTACAATGAGCAGTTCTTC
TRBV5-1	NA	TRBJ2-3	NA	CASSLGVFADTQYF	TGCGCCAGCAGCTTGGGGGTTTTTGCAGATACGCAGTATTTT
TRBV4-2	NA	TRBJ2-7	TRBD1	CASSPMGDRAVDYEQYF	TGTGCCAGCAGCCCTATGGGGGACAGGGCAGTTGATTACGAGCAGTACTTC
TRBV29-1	few	TRBJ2-7	TRBD2	CSTRTGGYEQYF	TGCAGCACCCGGACGGGAGGCTACGAGCAGTACTTC
TRBV7-6	NA	TRBJ2-1	NA	CASSLGTDNEQFF	TGTGCCAGCAGCTTAGGGACAGACAATGAGCAGTTCTTC
TRBV12-5	NA	TRBJ1-6	TRBD1	CASGFGITGDLFGSPLHF	TGTGCTAGTGGTTTCGGTATCACAGGGGACCTATTCGGTTCACCCCTCCACTTT
TRBV5-4	NA	TRBJ2-1	TRBD1	CASSSQGEQFF	TGTGCCAGCAGCTCACAGGGGGAGCAGTTCTTC
TRBV18	NA	TRBJ1-2	NA	CASSPTGGSDYGYTF	TGTGCCAGCTCACCTACGGGGGGCTCAGACTATGGCTACACCTTC
TRBV9	NA	TRBJ1-1	NA	CASSAGNVDTEAFF	TGTGCCAGCAGCGCTGGCAACGTTGACACTGAAGCTTTCTTT
TRBV11-3	NA	TRBJ2-1	TRBD2	CASSAWREGHDEQFF	TGTGCCAGCTCCGCGTGGCGGGAGGGCCATGATGAGCAGTTCTTC
TRBV6-5	NA	TRBJ2-5	NA	CATASGLQETQYF	TGTGCCACCGCCTCCGGGCTCCAAGAGACCCAGTACTTC
TRBV5-4	NA	TRBJ2-7	TRBD1	CASSRQGSSYEQYF	TGTGCCAGCAGTCGACAGGGGAGCTCCTACGAGCAGTACTTC
TRBV4-2	NA	TRBJ1-3	NA	CAGSQAGSGNTIYF	TGTGCCGGCAGCCAAGCAGGGTCTGGAAACACCATATATTTT
TRBV14	NA	TRBJ2-7	NA	CASSPFAGIYEQYF	TGTGCCAGCAGCCCCTTCGCCGGGATCTACGAGCAGTACTTC